This entry describes one TCR beta chain. What antigen it recognizes has not been identified. No much larger clonotype is one base removed from it; base qualities were not supplied. One collaborating source in Seattle enrolled patients during active infection and followed them longitudinally through the course of disease. Each collaborating institution followed its own protocols to collect whole blood in K2EDTA tubes. For TCRbeta analysis, collaborator samples were shipped as frozen whole blood, as isolated PBMCs, or as DNA extracted from either sample type. The data belong to a study of blood T cell repertoires in COVID-19 (TCRdb year 2020). Looking at the study overall: Collaborator samples came from the United States, Italy and Spain and covered acute and convalescent phases of COVID-19. The samples were drawn from two sources: the first 160 participants of the ongoing ImmuneRACE study, and some 1,300 subjects contributed by 6 global collaborators. Deeply sampled blood TCRbeta repertoires from subjects exposed to, actively infected with, or recovered from COVID-19 were included in the dataset. The prospective study material was composed of cDNA or gDNA derived from T cells, B-cell-depleted T cells, or PBMCs. The repertoires were made available in a free public database intended to serve as a resource for research on the immune response to SARS-CoV-2. Sample metadata almost always included a de-identified subject ID, COVID-19 status, age in years and sex. HLA class I and class II types, where available, came from metadata supplied by the sample provider rather than from assay-based typing. Overall results and qualifications from the work: The quantity of clinical and demographic metadata differed by source and by participant and was supplied without curation.

The germline V gene supplies CDR1 SGHTA and CDR2 FQGNSA. V drops 5 bases and J drops 6 bases, leaving 16 bases in between. The CDR3 holds 15 amino acids from the cysteine to the phenylalanine. Here the CDR3 DNA is all that survives: 45 bases in frame from base 1. TCRbeta CDR3 regions were amplified from genomic DNA using the immunoSEQ Assay, a bias-controlled multiplex PCR. Per the authors' processing: Nucleated cell counts per sample were estimated from amplification of reference gene primers within the assay. To quantify the absolute abundance of each unique TCRbeta CDR3 rearrangement, sequence reads were collapsed and filtered. For each sample, productive Simpson clonality was calculated as the square root of Simpson's diversity index across productive rearrangements. Here the immuneACCESS table is served through TCRdb, limited to in-frame sequences with V and J called. Missing clones are a known gap in these copies; in checked studies unresolved V genes cover under half, and the rest lacks a known reason. That table furnishes V, J and clone size, whereas the DNA furnished D and trimming. This sample gives approximately 300,000 clones in total; roughly 90% of them show up just once. Together, the top ten hold under 7% of the sample.

The sequence is built from TRBV7-2 and TRBJ2-2; TRBD1 could be the D gene, as 6 bases match. This TCR was sampled from a woman in her 30s with COVID-19, enrolled during active disease. Sequenced material: peripheral blood. The nucleotides read TGTGCCAGCAGCCTTCGGCAGGGGCGCCCCGGGGAGCTGTTTTTT. It translates as CASSLRQGRPGELFF.